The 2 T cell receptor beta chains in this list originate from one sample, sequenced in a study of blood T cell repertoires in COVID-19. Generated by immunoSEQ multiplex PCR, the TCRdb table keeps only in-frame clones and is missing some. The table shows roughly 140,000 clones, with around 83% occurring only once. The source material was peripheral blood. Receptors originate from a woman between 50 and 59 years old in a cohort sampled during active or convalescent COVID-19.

CDR3 sequence: CAWNKDSRLGGYTF. The CDR3 DNA sequence: TGTGCCTGGAACAAGGACAGTCGATTAGGTGGCTACACCTTC. V gene TRBV30 combines with J gene TRBJ1-2, with D perhaps TRBD1 (6 bases). This CDR3 region has 14 residues. Germline V gene lookup returns CDR1 GTSNPN and CDR2 SVGIG (reference sequence). V lost 4 bases and J lost 7, with 19 bases in between.

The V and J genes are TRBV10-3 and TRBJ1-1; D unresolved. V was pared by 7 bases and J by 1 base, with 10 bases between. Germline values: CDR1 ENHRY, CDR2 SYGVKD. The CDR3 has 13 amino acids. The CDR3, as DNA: TGTGCCATCACTGGGCAGGAGAACACTGAAGCTTTCTTT. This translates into CAITGQENTEAFF.